What follows are 27 T cell receptor beta chains derived from one specimen sequenced in a study of cytomegalovirus exposure and HLA in healthy donors. The primer mix had 60 Vbeta and 13 Jbeta primers. Data came from immunoSEQ multiplex PCR; TCRdb stores just in-frame clones and leaves some out. Among nearly 110,000 clones listed, around three quarters were seen once. Material: PBMCs. The receptors were sampled from a male donor in good health and CMV-seronegative.

This sequence joins TRBV27 and TRBJ2-1, with D possibly TRBD1 on 5 matching bases. Germline V gene sequence: CDR1 MNHEY, CDR2 SMNVEV (reference sequence). V was cut by 3 bases and J by 2 bases, with 8 bases left in between. This CDR3 is 14 amino acids long. Written as DNA, the CDR3 is TGTGCCAGCAGTTTGGGGCAGGCCTACAATGAGCAGTTCTTC. It encodes CASSLGQAYNEQFF.

The chain joins TRBV6-5 to TRBJ2-3; 7 nucleotides agree with TRBD1. The trim removed 5 bases at V and 4 bases at J, leaving 3 bases unmatched. The CDR3 extends over 13 amino acids. Germline V CDR1 and CDR2: MNHEY, SVGAGI. The CDR3 coding sequence is TGTGCCAGCAGTCGACAGGGACCAGATACGCAGTATTTT. The encoded protein is CASSRQGPDTQYF.

This rearrangement joins TRBV5-1 to TRBJ2-7, with 7 positions matching TRBD2. The CDR3 covers 16 residues. Germline lookup yields CDR1 SGHRS and CDR2 YFSETQ. V lost 0 bases, J lost 0 bases, and 6 bases stayed unmatched. The CDR3 DNA sequence: TGCGCCAGCAGCTTGGACCCAGCGGGAAACTCCTACGAGCAGTACTTC. It is translated as CASSLDPAGNSYEQYF.

The V and J genes are TRBV6-1 and TRBJ1-1; 7 positions match TRBD1. Germline values: CDR1 MNHNS, CDR2 SASEGT. This CDR3 contains 14 residues. J gave up 6 bases and V 1 base, and 5 bases lay outside the gene matches. The CDR3 sequence is CASSEGTGHPEAFF. The CDR3 DNA is TGTGCCAGCAGTGAAGGGACAGGCCACCCTGAAGCTTTCTTT.

The chain links TRBV6-5 to TRBJ2-5; D perhaps matches TRBD1 (5 bases). Germline V gene sequence: CDR1 MNHEY, CDR2 SVGAGI. V was pared by 2 bases and J by 10 bases, with 17 bases between. The CDR3 runs to 14 residues. The CDR3 protein is CASSYIDSTPDQYF. Written as DNA, the CDR3 is TGTGCCAGCAGTTACATCGACAGTACCCCAGACCAGTACTTC.

This chain links TRBV7-2 with TRBJ1-1; 8 bases fit TRBD1. With V trimmed by 3 bases and J by 3 bases, 3 bases remained unmatched. This CDR3 spans 14 amino acids. Germline V CDR1 and CDR2: SGHTA, FQGNSA. CDR3 nucleotides: TGTGCCAGCAGCTTTACAGGGGGGTACACTGAAGCTTTCTTT. It yields the protein CASSFTGGYTEAFF. Full variable domain (rest looked up from reference TRBV7-2 and TRBJ1-1): GAGVSQSPSNKVTEKGKDVELRCDPISGHTALYWYRQSLGQGLEFLIYFQGNSAPDKSGLPSDRFSAERTGGSVSTLTIQRTQQEDSAVYLCASSFTGGYTEAFFGQGTRLTVV.

This clone was detected only once. V is TRBV6-5 and J is TRBJ1-1, with 9 bases lining up with TRBD1. Trimming took 7 bases from V and 4 from J; bases not matched to a gene: 4. The CDR3 is 13 residues long. CDR1 is MNHEY and CDR2 is SVGAGI in the germline V gene. The chain's CDR3 is CASNRGRGTEAFF. The CDR3 DNA reads as TGTGCCAGCAACAGGGGGCGCGGCACTGAAGCTTTCTTT.

The chain joins TRBV4-1 to TRBJ2-7; 9 positions match TRBD2. CDR3 length equals 14 residues. The germline V gene has CDR1 MGHRA and CDR2 YSYEKL. V was clipped by 3 bases and J by 7 bases; unmatched bases: 7. The CDR3 nucleotides read TGCGCCAGCAGCCAGGGACTAGCCCTACGAGAGCAGTACTTC. It encodes CASSQGLALREQYF.

V is TRBV14 and J is TRBJ2-1, with 7 bases that match TRBD2. J was trimmed by 7 bases and V by 0 bases; bases with no gene match: 0. This CDR3 has 13 amino acids. From germline, CDR1 is SGHDN and CDR2 FVKESK. CDR3 nucleotide sequence: TGTGCCAGCAGCCAAGAGCGGGGGAATGAGCAGTTCTTC. Encoded protein: CASSQERGNEQFF.

This chain joins TRBV29-1 and TRBJ1-5; D is possibly TRBD1 (5 bases). CDR1 and CDR2 from the germline V gene are SQVTM and ANQGSEA. V dropped 4 bases and J dropped 3 bases, with 7 bases sitting between them. The CDR3 is made up of 12 amino acids. The CDR3 sequence is CSVAGPNQPQHF. The CDR3 bases are TGCAGCGTTGCAGGGCCCAATCAGCCCCAGCATTTT.

Only one count was recorded for this clone. The gene calls are TRBV5-1 and TRBJ2-7; D may be TRBD2 (5 bases). This CDR3 region has 15 residues. Germline V CDR1 and CDR2: SGHRS, YFSETQ. V was cut by 2 bases and J by 7 bases, with 19 bases left in between. Here the CDR3 reads CASSFLDGGSGEQYF. CDR3 bases: TGCGCCAGCAGCTTCCTGGACGGTGGGTCGGGGGAGCAGTACTTC.

The sample holds one count of this clone. The CDR3 DNA sequence: TGTGCCAGCAGCTTAGGACGACAGGGTCGTCAAGAGACCCAGTACTTC. Translating it yields CASSLGRQGRQETQYF. The chain is built from TRBV7-6 and TRBJ2-5; 7 positions agree with TRBD1. Looked up from germline, CDR1 is SGHVS and CDR2 is FNYEAQ. This CDR3 spans 16 amino acids. V trimming: 1 base; J trimming: 2 bases; junction bases outside the gene matches: 7.

The chain couples TRBV27 to TRBJ1-4; TRBD1 might be the D (6 bases). Between the trimmed V and J ends, which lost 1 base and 4 bases, there was a span of 10 bases. This CDR3 has 15 residues. Germline-derived CDR1 and CDR2 are MNHEY and SMNVEV (reference sequence). The CDR3, as DNA: TGTGCCAGCAGTTTATTGGGGGCAGGTAATGAAAAACTGTTTTTT. Translated: CASSLLGAGNEKLFF.

This chain uses TRBV7-9 with TRBJ2-2; 8 bases line up with TRBD2. Looked up from germline, CDR1 is SEHNR and CDR2 is FQNEAQ (reference sequence). The CDR3 is 13 residues long. The V and J ends lost 5 bases and 5 bases, in that order; junction bases with no gene match: 1. CDR3 nucleotide sequence: TGTGCCAGCAGCCGGGGGGGAACCGGGGAGCTGTTTTTT. Translated, it gives CASSRGGTGELFF.

Notes on this clone: Other DNA variants within this sample encode the same CDR3. The V and J genes are TRBV30 and TRBJ1-1; 7 bases fit TRBD1. Per germline, CDR1 GTSNPN and CDR2 SVGIG (reference sequence). The length of the CDR3 is 13 residues. V lost 2 bases and J lost 1; bases outside the gene matches: 1. CDR3 DNA sequence: TGTGCCTGGAGTCGACAGGGGAACACTGAAGCTTTCTTT. This gives the protein CAWSRQGNTEAFF.

This chain uses TRBV7-9 with TRBJ1-2; D is perhaps TRBD1 (6 bases). This CDR3 spans 14 amino acids. Germline CDR1 SEHNR, CDR2 FQNEAQ (reference sequence). Between the trimmed V and J ends, which lost 1 base and 8 bases, there was a span of 14 bases. For the CDR3, the DNA is TGTGCCAGCAGCTTAGTACACAGGGCGGCAGGCTACACCTTC. Its protein product is CASSLVHRAAGYTF. Filled out from reference TRBV7-9 and TRBJ1-2, the complete variable domain reads DTGVSQNPRHKITKRGQNVTFRCDPISEHNRLYWYRQTLGQGPEFLTYFQNEAQLEKSRLLSDRFSAERPKGSFSTLEIQRTEQGDSAMYLCASSLVHRAAGYTFGSGTRLTVV.

The rearrangement links TRBV25-1 to TRBJ2-1, with 10 bases that match TRBD2. The CDR3 is 15 amino acids. Trimming cost V 3 bases and J 3 bases; bases outside gene matches: 2. The germline gives CDR1 MGHDK, CDR2 SYGVNS. The CDR3 nucleotides are TGTGCCAGCAGTGAGGGGACTAGCGACTACAATGAGCAGTTCTTC. This encodes CASSEGTSDYNEQFF.

This chain connects TRBV28 to TRBJ2-2; 10 bases are shared with TRBD2. The ends lost 3 bases at V and 7 bases at J; junction bases unmatched: 5. The V gene's germline CDR1 is MDHEN and CDR2 SYDVKM. The CDR3 length is 15 residues. CDR3 sequence: CASSLSGRARGELFF. The CDR3 DNA reads TGTGCCAGCAGTTTGAGCGGGAGGGCCCGCGGGGAGCTGTTTTTT.

This clone has a handful of counts. The genes are TRBV6-1 and TRBJ1-1; perhaps TRBD1 as D (5 bases). The CDR3 contains 15 residues. The germline V gene encodes CDR1 MNHNS and CDR2 SASEGT. Trimming cost V 0 bases and J 4 bases, with 12 bases left between them. The CDR3, as DNA: TGTGCCAGCAGTGAAGCGCGAAGGGGCGGCACTGAAGCTTTCTTT. Protein: CASSEARRGGTEAFF.

This clone appeared once. The chain carries TRBV29-1 and TRBJ2-1, with TRBD2 matching over 7 bases. Trimming took 6 bases from V and 6 from J; bases not matched to a gene: 5. The germline CDR1 and CDR2 sequences are SQVTM and ANQGSEA. This CDR3 contains 12 residues. This chain's CDR3 is CSVGGWGNEQFF. The CDR3 DNA is TGCAGCGTGGGGGGGTGGGGCAATGAGCAGTTCTTC.

V usage is TRBV30 and J usage is TRBJ1-2, with a possible D match to TRBD1 (5 bases). The V gene lost 2 bases and the J gene lost 1 base, with 8 bases spanning the gap. This CDR3 spans 13 amino acids. The germline CDR1 and CDR2 sequences are GTSNPN and SVGIG (reference sequence). CDR3 sequence (DNA): TGTGCCTGGAGTCCCGACAGTAACTATGGCTACACCTTC. As protein: CAWSPDSNYGYTF.

This clone has a single count. This rearrangement joins TRBV6-1 to TRBJ2-2; 9 positions agree with TRBD1. The CDR3 loop spans 15 amino acids. Germline V gene lookup returns CDR1 MNHNS and CDR2 SASEGT. Trimming took 6 bases from V and 3 from J; bases not matched to a gene: 5. Here the CDR3 reads CASRTGGGDTGELFF. The CDR3 region has the DNA TGTGCCAGCAGGACAGGGGGAGGGGACACCGGGGAGCTGTTTTTT.

This clone was seen a single time. J is TRBJ1-5 and V is TRBV28; maybe TRBD1 (6 bases). The germline V gene has CDR1 MDHEN and CDR2 SYDVKM. This CDR3 comprises 15 residues. The V end lost 3 bases, the J end lost 1 base, and 10 bases lay between the germline ends. In DNA, the CDR3 is TGTGCCAGCAGTTTGCAGGGGAAGAGCAATCAGCCCCAGCATTTT. Its translation: CASSLQGKSNQPQHF.

This rearrangement joins TRBV2 to TRBJ1-1, with 7 bases aligning to TRBD1. CDR3 length equals 14 residues. Germline V gives CDR1 SNHLY, CDR2 FYNNEI. J lost 0 bases, V lost 6 bases, and 4 bases had no gene match. The CDR3 protein is CASSLTGLNTEAFF. Written as DNA, the CDR3 is TGTGCCAGCAGCTTGACAGGGCTGAACACTGAAGCTTTCTTT.

The genes are TRBV7-6 and TRBJ2-7; 11 bases are a match to TRBD2. The CDR3 runs 15 residues. The germline V gene encodes CDR1 SGHVS and CDR2 FNYEAQ. Unmatched junction bases numbered 5, after V lost 2 bases and J lost 5 bases. CDR3 sequence reads: CASSLRTSGSNEQYF. CDR3 coding DNA: TGTGCCAGCAGCTTACGAACTAGCGGGAGTAACGAGCAGTACTTC.

V gene TRBV5-1 combines with J gene TRBJ2-3; TRBD2 matches at 7 bases. The trim removed 4 bases at V and 6 bases at J, leaving 2 bases unmatched. The germline gives CDR1 SGHRS, CDR2 YFSETQ. This CDR3 contains 12 residues. The CDR3: CASSLLADTQYF. The CDR3 DNA reads TGCGCCAGCAGCCTACTAGCGGATACGCAGTATTTT.

The DNA of the CDR3 is TGCGCCAGCAGCTTTCGGGGGGGCCTAGATACGCAGTATTTT. Its protein is CASSFRGGLDTQYF. This chain links TRBV5-1 with TRBJ2-3, with TRBD2 matching 8 bases. This CDR3 is 14 amino acids long. Germline V gene lookup returns CDR1 SGHRS and CDR2 YFSETQ. The V segment lost 2 bases and the J segment 5 bases; nucleotides outside the gene matches: 4.